The 24 T cell receptor beta chains below were found in one sample sequenced in a study of blood T cell repertoires in COVID-19. TCRdb keeps only in-frame clones here, not all; method: immunoSEQ multiplex PCR. There are a few hundred thousand clones in the sample; roughly 89% occur only once, and around 9.3% lies in the top ten. Sequenced sample: PBMCs or T cells enriched from blood (not recorded which). These receptors were taken from a woman aged 45-60 years who had recovered from COVID-19.

The gene calls are TRBV7-2 and TRBJ2-1; 11 nucleotides agree with TRBD1. In germline, CDR1 is SGHTA, CDR2 FQGNSA. With V trimmed by 1 base and J by 7 bases, 3 bases remained unmatched. This CDR3 contains 15 residues. CDR3 sequence reads: CASSLGGTGGNEQFF. CDR3 sequence (DNA): TGTGCCAGCAGCTTAGGCGGGACAGGGGGTAATGAGCAGTTCTTC.

The chain combines TRBV2 with TRBJ2-1, with 8 bases fitting TRBD2. V shed 8 bases and J 7 bases; nucleotides not matched to a gene: 13. Germline V gene data show CDR1 as SNHLY and CDR2 as FYNNEI. The CDR3 extends over 15 amino acids. CDR3: CASYGPGLGINEQFF. The CDR3 region has the DNA TGTGCCAGCTACGGGCCGGGACTAGGTATTAATGAGCAGTTCTTC.

The CDR3: CASSQAPITQGASGNTIYF. The CDR3 nucleotides read TGTGCCAGCAGCCAGGCCCCCATAACACAGGGGGCATCTGGAAACACCATATATTTT. The genes are TRBV4-2 and TRBJ1-3, with 9 bases identical to TRBD1. With 3 bases clipped from V and 1 base from J, the junction kept 13 bases outside the gene matches. The CDR3 has 19 residues. Germline values: CDR1 LGHNA, CDR2 YNFKEQ.

The rearrangement uses TRBV5-6 and TRBJ1-6; a weak D match, TRBD1 (6 bases). This CDR3 region has 17 residues. Germline CDR1 SGHDT, CDR2 YYEEEE. The V gene lost 4 bases and the J gene lost 11 bases, with 25 bases spanning the gap. CDR3 sequence: CASSRKTHRDTQPPLHF. The CDR3 coding sequence is TGTGCCAGCAGCCGAAAAACTCACCGGGACACCCAACCACCCCTCCACTTT.

The V gene is TRBV7-9, the J gene TRBJ2-3; 8 positions match TRBD2. The V and J ends lost 5 bases and 13 bases, in that order; junction bases with no gene match: 11. The CDR3 consists of 13 residues. Germline lookup yields CDR1 SEHNR and CDR2 FQNEAQ (reference sequence). CDR3 coding DNA: TGTGCCAGCAGCCCCCGTTCCGGGACTAGAAAGTATTTT. This encodes CASSPRSGTRKYF.

V usage is TRBV27 and J usage is TRBJ2-7; the D gene is possibly TRBD1 (6 bases). This CDR3 spans 12 amino acids. In germline, CDR1 is MNHEY, CDR2 SMNVEV (reference sequence). Deletions cut 2 bases from V and 7 bases from J, with 9 bases between. CDR3 DNA sequence: TGTGCCAGCAGTTTAACAGGGCTTGAGCAGTACTTC. This encodes CASSLTGLEQYF.

This chain connects TRBV4-1 to TRBJ2-3; D is perhaps TRBD1 (6 bases). The CDR3 has 19 amino acids. Per the germline V gene, CDR1 is MGHRA and CDR2 is YSYEKL. V was clipped by 0 bases and J by 2 bases, with 21 bases between them. This CDR3 reads CASSQDPIGTPSITDTQYF. In DNA, the CDR3 is TGCGCCAGCAGCCAAGATCCGATCGGGACACCCTCCATCACAGATACGCAGTATTTT.

J is TRBJ2-2 and V is TRBV27; D might be TRBD1 (5 bases). Trimming cost V 10 bases and J 3 bases, with 15 bases left between them. Germline V gives CDR1 MNHEY, CDR2 SMNVEV (reference sequence). This CDR3 has 14 amino acids. CDR3 sequence (DNA): TGTGCCACCTCTCCAGGGCGAGACACCGGGGAGCTGTTTTTT. This encodes CATSPGRDTGELFF.

The J gene is TRBJ2-5, the V gene TRBV10-3; TRBD1 matches 10 bases. J was trimmed by 9 bases and V by 3 bases; bases with no gene match: 7. From germline, CDR1 is ENHRY and CDR2 SYGVKD. The CDR3 length is 14 residues. CDR3 nucleotide sequence: TGTGCCATCAGTGATGGACAGGGGGAATTTCCCCAGTACTTC. Amino acid sequence: CAISDGQGEFPQYF.

The chain has TRBV6-5 and TRBJ2-3, with 7 bases identical to TRBD1. CDR1 is MNHEY and CDR2 is SVGAGI in the germline V gene. CDR3 length: 14 amino acids. V gave up 11 bases and J gave up 4 bases; unmatched junction bases: 12. CDR3 protein: CAGLGTVPADTQYF. CDR3 nucleotide sequence: TGTGCCGGTCTAGGGACAGTCCCAGCAGATACGCAGTATTTT.

The chain links TRBV3-1 (or the pseudogene TRBV3-2) to TRBJ2-5, with 7 bases fitting TRBD2. V lost 4 bases, J lost 5 bases, and 7 bases stayed unmatched. The CDR3 runs to 14 residues. Germline loops: CDR1 LGHDT, CDR2 YNNKEL (reference sequence). This CDR3 reads CASSLQRRGETQYF. Here the CDR3 DNA reads TGTGCCAGCAGCCTACAGCGGCGGGGGGAGACCCAGTACTTC.

The chain carries TRBV5-1 and TRBJ1-1; D unclear. CDR3 length equals 17 residues. The germline V and J ends were trimmed by 1 base and 2 bases, with 18 bases remaining between them. The V gene's germline CDR1 is SGHRS and CDR2 YFSETQ. As DNA, the CDR3 is TGCGCCAGCAGCTTGCGGTCCTCCCGTTCGATTAACACTGAAGCTTTCTTT. The encoded protein is CASSLRSSRSINTEAFF. The full variable domain, its missing parts supplied by reference TRBV5-1 and TRBJ1-1, is KAGVTQTPRYLIKTRGQQVTLSCSPISGHRSVSWYQQTPGQGLQFLFEYFSETQRNKGNFPGRFSGRQFSNSRSEMNVSTLELGDSALYLCASSLRSSRSINTEAFFGQGTRLTVV.

This clone was observed a few times. The rearrangement uses TRBV12-5 and TRBJ2-1; D gene uncertain. From germline, CDR1 is LGHNT and CDR2 FRNRAP. CDR3 length: 12 amino acids. The V and J ends lost 1 base and 6 bases respectively, with 4 bases between them. Here the CDR3 reads CASGLDSNEQFF. The CDR3 DNA follows: TGTGCTAGTGGTTTGGACAGCAATGAGCAGTTCTTC.

The chain employs TRBV6-2 or TRBV6-3 and TRBJ2-3; TRBD2 aligns across 11 bases. The CDR3 is made up of 17 amino acids. V was pared by 2 bases and J by 9 bases, with 13 bases of the junction left unmatched. CDR1 is MNHEY, CDR2 SVGEGT, per germline. The CDR3 DNA is TGTGCCAGCAGTTACGATGTCGATCTAGCGGGGGGTGACACGCAGTATTTT. Translation gives CASSYDVDLAGGDTQYF.

This chain connects TRBV18 to TRBJ1-1, with 7 bases lining up with TRBD1. CDR1 KGHSH and CDR2 LQKENI come from the germline V gene. The CDR3 is made up of 14 amino acids. J was trimmed by 0 bases and V by 6 bases; bases with no gene match: 4. The CDR3 nucleotides are TGTGCCAGCTCCCTCGGGACAGTGAACACTGAAGCTTTCTTT. It is translated as CASSLGTVNTEAFF.

The chain carries TRBV5-1 and TRBJ2-3; D perhaps matches TRBD1 (5 bases). Trimming removed 2 bases at V and 1 base at J, with 8 bases between. This CDR3 has 14 amino acids. Germline V lookup: CDR1 SGHRS, CDR2 YFSETQ. The DNA for the CDR3 is TGCGCCAGCAGCTTTGGGGCCCGCACAGATACGCAGTATTTT. Translation: CASSFGARTDTQYF.

The chain couples TRBV29-1 to TRBJ1-1; 7 bases agree with TRBD1. The V gene's germline CDR1 is SQVTM and CDR2 ANQGSEA. The V gene end was trimmed by 2 bases and the J gene end by 6 bases; junction bases not matched to a gene: 9. This CDR3 region has 14 residues. The CDR3 DNA follows: TGCAGCGTTGAACCGGCAGGGGGAGGCTCTGAAGCTTTCTTT. Amino acid sequence: CSVEPAGGGSEAFF.

This clone was seen a handful of times. The V gene is TRBV5-1, the J gene TRBJ2-1, with 13 bases matching TRBD2. J lost 4 bases, V lost 0 bases, and 7 bases had no gene match. Germline V gene lookup returns CDR1 SGHRS and CDR2 YFSETQ. The CDR3 extends over 18 amino acids. Here the CDR3 reads CASSLARTSGGSYNEQFF. In DNA form, the CDR3 reads TGCGCCAGCAGCTTGGCTCGGACTAGCGGGGGTTCATACAATGAGCAGTTCTTC.

This clone appeared a few times. The V and J genes are TRBV19 and TRBJ1-3; D unclear. Germline V lookup: CDR1 LNHDA, CDR2 SQIVND (reference sequence). V lost 5 bases, J lost 0 bases, and 11 bases lay in between. The CDR3 runs to 15 residues. This CDR3 is CASSVRTSSGNTIYF. The CDR3 DNA reads as TGTGCCAGTAGTGTCCGTACGAGCTCTGGAAACACCATATATTTT. Drawing the rest from reference TRBV19 and TRBJ1-3, the complete variable domain is DGGITQSPKYLFRKEGQNVTLSCEQNLNHDAMYWYRQDPGQGLRLIYYSQIVNDFQKGDIAEGYSVSREKKESFPLTVTSAQKNPTAFYLCASSVRTSSGNTIYFGEGSWLTVV.

J is TRBJ1-6 and V is TRBV28; D is unclear. V lost 1 base to trimming and J lost 1 base, with 17 bases between them. Germline-derived CDR1 and CDR2 are MDHEN and SYDVKM. This CDR3 contains 19 residues. The CDR3 nucleotides are TGTGCCAGCAGTTTATTACCGGGTCTTGGAATGTCCTATAATTCACCCCTCCACTTT. Residues: CASSLLPGLGMSYNSPLHF. The entire variable domain, with the rest obtained from reference TRBV28 and TRBJ1-6, is as follows: DVKVTQSSRYLVKRTGEKVFLECVQDMDHENMFWYRQDPGLGLRLIYFSYDVKMKEKGDIPEGYSVSREKKERFSLILESASTNQTSMYLCASSLLPGLGMSYNSPLHFGNGTRLTVT.

The V call is TRBV4-3, the J call TRBJ1-4, with 10 bases lining up with TRBD1. The length of the CDR3 is 15 residues. The germline CDR1 and CDR2 sequences are LGHNA and YSLEER. J lost 8 bases, V lost 4 bases, and 7 bases had no gene match. The CDR3 nucleotides read TGCGCCAGCAGCCCGGGGACAGGGGTAGGAGAAAAACTGTTTTTT. Translated: CASSPGTGVGEKLFF.

This clone turned up a few times. Its ends do not fully match the called genes, so a read error is possible. The J gene is TRBJ2-7, the V gene TRBV7-7, with D possibly matching TRBD1 (6 bases). CDR3 length: 15 residues. Looked up from germline, CDR1 is SSHAT and CDR2 is FNYEAQ (reference sequence). CDR3 DNA: TGTGCTAGCAGGCCGCGAAGTTACAGGGAGTGGGAGCAGTACTTC. This gives the protein CASRPRSYREWEQYF.

This chain joins TRBV29-1 and TRBJ1-1; 8 bases match TRBD1. V shed 6 bases, J shed 7 bases, and the junction held 13 bases outside the gene matches. The germline V gene encodes CDR1 SQVTM and CDR2 ANQGSEA. CDR3 size: 14 residues. CDR3 nucleotide sequence: TGCAGCGTGCACCTAATCCAGGGGGCCGGTGAAGCTTTCTTT. This codes for CSVHLIQGAGEAFF.

This clone appeared a few times. The rearrangement links TRBV19 to TRBJ1-6; D not certain. The V and J ends lost 6 bases and 7 bases respectively, with 31 bases between them. This CDR3 has 20 residues. Germline CDR1 reads LNHDA; CDR2 reads SQIVND (reference sequence). CDR3 amino acids: CASSPPHPTRISLPNSPLHF. The CDR3 DNA reads as TGTGCCAGTAGCCCACCACACCCGACCAGGATTTCCCTACCGAATTCACCCCTCCACTTT.